The 30 T cell receptor beta chains below all came from one sample that was sequenced in a study of patients and donors after allogeneic stem cell transplantation. MiXCR was run by TCRdb on the RT-PCR reads, yielding one entry per CDR3 protein. The table lists about a million distinct CDR3 sequences, 18% of them singletons. Sequenced: blood, either unsorted or a sorted T cell fraction (not recorded which). The receptors were gathered from a human donor who was either an allogeneic HSCT recipient or a stem cell or donor lymphocyte infusion donor (not recorded which). It is not recorded whose cells these are; they may come from a transplant donor.

V usage is TRBV5-5 and J usage is TRBJ1-6; 9 bases agree with TRBD1. Germline CDR1 is SGHKS and CDR2 is YYEKEE (reference sequence). The CDR3 loop spans 16 amino acids. V lost 0 bases, J lost 6 bases, and 4 bases stayed unmatched. CDR3 sequence reads: CASSLAGQGFNSPLHF. The CDR3 coding sequence is TGTGCCAGCAGCTTGGCGGGACAGGGATTTAATTCACCCCTCCACTTT.

The chain employs TRBV12-3 or TRBV12-4 and TRBJ2-7; D gene unclear. V was cut by 2 bases and J by 3 bases, with 8 bases left in between. This CDR3 is 13 amino acids long. The CDR3 reads CASSLQEFYEQYF. CDR3 in DNA: TGTGCCAGCAGTTTACAGGAATTCTACGAGCAGTACTTC.

The chain recombines TRBV3-1 with TRBJ2-3; 8 positions agree with TRBD1. V shed 4 bases and J 4 bases; nucleotides not matched to a gene: 7. This CDR3 spans 15 amino acids. Germline V gene lookup returns CDR1 LGHDT and CDR2 YNNKEL (reference sequence). The CDR3 bases are TGTGCCAGCAGCCCCGGACAGGGTGACCCAGATACGCAGTATTTT. Amino acid sequence: CASSPGQGDPDTQYF.

This clonotype was picked up a small number of times. The rearrangement uses TRBV12-3 or TRBV12-4 and TRBJ2-1; D uncertain. Trimming removed 4 bases at V and 4 bases at J, with 14 bases between. The CDR3 runs 15 residues. CDR3 residues: CASSSVNRDYNEQFF. The CDR3 bases are TGTGCCAGCAGTTCCGTGAATAGGGATTACAATGAGCAGTTCTTC.

This clonotype was counted at least ten times. The V gene is TRBV12-3 or TRBV12-4, the J gene TRBJ1-3, with 7 bases matching TRBD1. Losses at the gene ends were 5 bases for V and 0 bases for J; bases not matched to a gene: 4. The CDR3 is made up of 15 amino acids. In nucleotides, the CDR3 is TGTGCCAGCAGTCGAAGGACAGGCTCTGGAAACACCATATATTTT. The encoded protein is CASSRRTGSGNTIYF.

The V call is TRBV5-1, the J call TRBJ2-7, with unresolved D. The CDR3 length is 12 residues. Germline lookup yields CDR1 SGHRS and CDR2 YFSETQ. V lost 4 bases, J lost 2 bases, and 7 bases lay in between. CDR3 DNA sequence: TGCGCCAGCAGCAACCTTACCTACGAGCAGTACTTC. This translates into CASSNLTYEQYF.

In this sample, this clonotype turned up a few times. This chain uses TRBV20-1 with TRBJ2-2; no clear D gene. Germline V gene lookup returns CDR1 DFQATT and CDR2 SNEGSKA (reference sequence). V lost 2 bases to trimming and J lost 3 bases, with 10 bases between them. This CDR3 is 14 amino acids long. The CDR3 reads CSARRPPDTGELFF. The CDR3 region has the DNA TGCAGTGCTAGAAGGCCACCTGACACCGGGGAGCTGTTTTTT.

The CDR3 sequence: CASSDGLLNEKLFF. The CDR3 DNA follows: TGTGCCAGCAGTGATGGGTTATTGAACGAAAAACTGTTTTTT. This chain connects TRBV6-1 to TRBJ1-4; D gene uncertain. Trimming took off 3 bases at V and 8 bases at J, with 13 bases between the two ends. This CDR3 comprises 14 residues. The V gene's germline CDR1 is MNHNS and CDR2 SASEGT.

This clonotype came up a few times. This chain's CDR3 is CASSLIAGSYEQYF. The CDR3, as DNA: TGCGCCAGCAGCTTGATAGCAGGCAGCTACGAGCAGTACTTC. The V and J genes are TRBV5-1 and TRBJ2-7; D gene unclear. This CDR3 contains 14 residues. Per germline, CDR1 SGHRS and CDR2 YFSETQ. V was trimmed by 1 base and J by 3 bases, leaving 11 bases between them.

This sequence joins TRBV7-6 and TRBJ2-5; no clear D. V dropped 1 base and J dropped 0 bases, with 9 bases sitting between them. The length of the CDR3 is 15 residues. Germline V gene lookup returns CDR1 SGHVS and CDR2 FNYEAQ. The CDR3 coding sequence is TGTGCCAGCAGCTTAGGAGCCAGAGACCAAGAGACCCAGTACTTC. Its protein product is CASSLGARDQETQYF.

A few counts support this clonotype. The gene calls are TRBV12-3 or TRBV12-4 and TRBJ1-1; no definite D call. There are 11 residues in the CDR3. V dropped 7 bases and J dropped 6 bases, with 9 bases sitting between them. CDR3 coding DNA: TGTGCCAGCACCATCGTTTCTGAAGCTTTCTTT. This sequence encodes CASTIVSEAFF.

This clonotype appeared a few times. The chain couples TRBV4-3 to TRBJ2-7; tentative D call: TRBD2 (6 bases). Germline V CDR1 and CDR2: LGHNA, YSLEER. Trimming left V 0 bases short and J 3 bases short, with 12 bases between. CDR3 length: 15 amino acids. The CDR3 DNA follows: TGCGCCAGCAGCCAAGATGCGGGACTCAACTACGAGCAGTACTTC. Amino acids: CASSQDAGLNYEQYF.

The chain is built from TRBV3-1 and TRBJ1-1; tentative D call: TRBD1 (6 bases). This CDR3 region has 16 residues. V lost 2 bases, J lost 4 bases, and 17 bases lay in between. Germline lookup yields CDR1 LGHDT and CDR2 YNNKEL (reference sequence). CDR3 amino acids: CASSQPNRVGTTEAFF. DNA of the CDR3: TGTGCCAGCAGCCAACCGAACAGGGTGGGTACCACTGAAGCTTTCTTT.

The chain is built from TRBV20-1 and TRBJ2-3; D is possibly TRBD1 (6 bases). V gave up 5 bases and J gave up 2 bases, with 14 bases separating them. In germline, CDR1 is DFQATT, CDR2 SNEGSKA (reference sequence). The CDR3 covers 14 residues. The CDR3 reads CSAVTGSYTDTQYF. In DNA form, the CDR3 reads TGCAGTGCTGTAACAGGGTCATACACAGATACGCAGTATTTT.

CDR3 amino acids: CATSRASREQYF. The CDR3 bases are TGTGCCACCTCCCGGGCTTCGCGGGAGCAGTACTTC. This chain links TRBV10-3 with TRBJ2-7; D remains ambiguous. CDR3 size: 12 residues. Trimming took 10 bases from V and 7 from J, leaving 17 bases between them. Germline assignment: CDR1 ENHRY and CDR2 SYGVKD.

V is TRBV12-3 or TRBV12-4 and J is TRBJ2-1; 7 bases match TRBD1. CDR3 length: 15 amino acids. With 1 base clipped from V and 9 bases from J, the junction kept 9 bases outside the gene matches. CDR3 DNA: TGTGCCAGCAGTTTAGGACAGGGACGGGTGGGTGAGCAGTTCTTC. It codes for CASSLGQGRVGEQFF.

Ten or more counts support this clonotype. The genes are TRBV20-1 and TRBJ1-2; 9 bases match TRBD1. This CDR3 is built from 13 residues. CDR1 is DFQATT and CDR2 is SNEGSKA in the germline V gene (reference sequence). Written as DNA, the CDR3 is TGCAGGGTTACAGGGGGCATCGGATATGGCTACACCTTC. Encoded protein: CRVTGGIGYGYTF.

This clonotype turned up a few times. The chain couples TRBV4-1 to TRBJ2-1, with 11 bases that match TRBD2. From germline, CDR1 is MGHRA and CDR2 YSYEKL. There are 18 residues in the CDR3. After removal of 3 bases from V and 7 bases from J, the junction contained 14 bases not matched to a gene. The CDR3 DNA reads as TGCGCCAGCAGCCAGCAAATTCAGACTAGCGGGGTACAAAATGAGCAGTTCTTC. This encodes CASSQQIQTSGVQNEQFF.

The chain recombines TRBV12-3 or TRBV12-4 with TRBJ1-2; D possibly corresponds to TRBD1 (6 bases). The CDR3 covers 12 residues. Trimming removed 6 bases from V and 7 bases from J, with 12 bases in between. In DNA, the CDR3 is TGTGCCAGCAGCGGTCAGGGGCTTGGCTACACCTTC. Amino acid sequence: CASSGQGLGYTF.

The chain joins TRBV20-1 to TRBJ2-7; 7 bases fit TRBD1. The germline gives CDR1 DFQATT, CDR2 SNEGSKA (reference sequence). The CDR3 is 13 residues long. V gave up 6 bases and J gave up 2 bases; unmatched junction bases: 7. The CDR3 DNA follows: TGCAGTGCGACACGGGACAGTCCCTACGAGCAGTACTTC. Translation: CSATRDSPYEQYF.

This clonotype has ten or more counts. The chain carries TRBV5-1 and TRBJ2-5; perhaps TRBD1 as D (5 bases). CDR3 length equals 13 residues. Trimming took 7 bases from V and 3 from J, leaving 13 bases between them. Germline V CDR1 and CDR2: SGHRS, YFSETQ. CDR3 loop: CASSGAGKETQYF. The CDR3 DNA reads as TGCGCCAGCTCTGGGGCAGGGAAAGAGACCCAGTACTTC.

This clonotype was found a few times. The genes are TRBV20-1 and TRBJ2-5, with 12 bases that match TRBD2. The J segment lost 3 bases and the V segment lost 6 bases, leaving 5 bases of the junction unmatched. Germline V gives CDR1 DFQATT, CDR2 SNEGSKA (reference sequence). This CDR3 is built from 14 residues. CDR3 in DNA: TGCAGTGCAAATGGACTAGCGGGGAAAGAGACCCAGTACTTC. Translation: CSANGLAGKETQYF.

This clonotype was counted at least ten times. The genes are TRBV6-1 and TRBJ2-7, with 11 bases identical to TRBD2. The CDR3 runs 15 residues. Germline CDR1 and CDR2: MNHNS and SASEGT. The ends lost 6 bases at V and 3 bases at J; junction bases unmatched: 7. The CDR3 DNA reads as TGTGCCAGCAGCCTCGGGACTAGCGGATACTACGAGCAGTACTTC. Its translation: CASSLGTSGYYEQYF.

This chain joins TRBV30 and TRBJ2-6, with 11 bases that match TRBD2. V was clipped by 3 bases and J by 4 bases; unmatched bases: 11. Germline V gene lookup returns CDR1 GTSNPN and CDR2 SVGIG (reference sequence). The CDR3 contains 18 residues. As DNA, the CDR3 is TGTGCCTGGAGCCGCCCGGGACTAGCGGTTCGCGGGGCCAACGTCCTGACTTTC. It codes for CAWSRPGLAVRGANVLTF. Full variable domain (missing parts from reference TRBV30 and TRBJ2-6): SQTIHQWPATLVQPVGSPLSLECTVEGTSNPNLYWYRQAAGRGLQLLFYSVGIGQISSEVPQNLSASRPQDRQFILSSKKLLLSDSGFYLCAWSRPGLAVRGANVLTFGAGSRLTVL.

J is TRBJ2-5 and V is TRBV6-5; D may match TRBD1 or TRBD2 (5 bases each). V was pared by 1 base and J by 5 bases, with 17 bases between. This CDR3 has 16 residues. CDR1 and CDR2 from the germline V gene are MNHEY and SVGAGI. CDR3 sequence: CASSYWGRPTIETQYF. CDR3 in DNA: TGTGCCAGCAGTTACTGGGGACGGCCAACAATTGAGACCCAGTACTTC.

This clonotype was detected a few times. This chain connects TRBV7-9 to TRBJ2-7; D might be TRBD1 (5 bases). Germline V gene lookup returns CDR1 SEHNR and CDR2 FQNEAQ (reference sequence). The CDR3 has 13 residues. V lost 4 bases and J lost 4, with 11 bases in between. This CDR3 reads CASSSDTIYEQYF. The CDR3 nucleotides are TGTGCCAGCAGCTCGGACACGATATACGAGCAGTACTTC.

This clonotype was counted a few times. At one end, the junction sequence differs from germline, possibly due to a read error. The J gene is TRBJ2-2, the V gene TRBV7-7; D uncertain. Germline assignment: CDR1 SSHAT and CDR2 FNYEAQ (reference sequence). There are 13 residues in the CDR3. The CDR3 spells CASSHDNTGELFF. CDR3 DNA: TGTGCTAGCAGCCACGACAACACCGGGGAGCTGTTTTTT.

This clonotype was detected only a few times. The chain is built from TRBV20-1 and TRBJ1-2, with 7 bases fitting TRBD1. V shed 5 bases and J 6 bases; nucleotides not matched to a gene: 9. CDR3 length: 13 residues. Germline V lookup: CDR1 DFQATT, CDR2 SNEGSKA (reference sequence). The CDR3 region is CSALGAGGDGYTF. CDR3 nucleotide sequence: TGCAGTGCTTTGGGGGCAGGGGGGGATGGCTACACCTTC.

J is TRBJ1-3 and V is TRBV20-1; D is perhaps TRBD1 (6 bases). Germline V gives CDR1 DFQATT, CDR2 SNEGSKA (reference sequence). V gave up 1 base and J gave up 2 bases, with 15 bases separating them. This CDR3 is 16 amino acids long. The CDR3 region is CSARAGVGGTGNTIYF. The CDR3 region has the DNA TGCAGTGCTAGAGCGGGGGTAGGGGGAACTGGAAACACCATATATTTT.

The rearrangement uses TRBV24-1 and TRBJ2-1; D possibly corresponds to TRBD1 (5 bases). Looked up from germline, CDR1 is KGHDR and CDR2 is SFDVKD. The CDR3 totals 15 residues. With 9 bases removed from V and 6 bases from J, the gap between germline ends came to 20 bases. CDR3 protein: CATAHSQGRINEQFF. CDR3 DNA sequence: TGTGCCACCGCACACTCTCAGGGCAGGATCAATGAGCAGTTCTTC.